This T cell receptor (beta chain) was identified in a study of T cell clonotyping in hematopoietic cell transplantation. V gave up 0 bases and J gave up 6 bases, with 15 bases separating them. Germline assignment: CDR1 SGHDT and CDR2 YYEEEE. The CDR3 is made up of 16 amino acids. On this clone: Its antigen is unknown.

Study conclusions and caveats: Without cell sorting, CD4 versus CD8 contributions remain unresolved.

Clones were sequenced by immunoSEQ multiplex PCR, and TCRdb holds only the in-frame ones, with some missing. This table has 27,000 or so clones, 90% to 96% appearing once. This clonotype was sampled from a man aged 45-65 years in good health. Some clones in this sample may be carry-over from other donors' samples. Sequenced sample: peripheral blood mononuclear cells. The chain employs TRBV5-6 and TRBJ2-2; TRBD1 is a possible D gene (5 bases). The CDR3 here is CASSLARQLWAGELFF. In nucleotides, the CDR3 is TGTGCCAGCAGCTTGGCGCGACAGCTTTGGGCCGGGGAGCTGTTTTTT.